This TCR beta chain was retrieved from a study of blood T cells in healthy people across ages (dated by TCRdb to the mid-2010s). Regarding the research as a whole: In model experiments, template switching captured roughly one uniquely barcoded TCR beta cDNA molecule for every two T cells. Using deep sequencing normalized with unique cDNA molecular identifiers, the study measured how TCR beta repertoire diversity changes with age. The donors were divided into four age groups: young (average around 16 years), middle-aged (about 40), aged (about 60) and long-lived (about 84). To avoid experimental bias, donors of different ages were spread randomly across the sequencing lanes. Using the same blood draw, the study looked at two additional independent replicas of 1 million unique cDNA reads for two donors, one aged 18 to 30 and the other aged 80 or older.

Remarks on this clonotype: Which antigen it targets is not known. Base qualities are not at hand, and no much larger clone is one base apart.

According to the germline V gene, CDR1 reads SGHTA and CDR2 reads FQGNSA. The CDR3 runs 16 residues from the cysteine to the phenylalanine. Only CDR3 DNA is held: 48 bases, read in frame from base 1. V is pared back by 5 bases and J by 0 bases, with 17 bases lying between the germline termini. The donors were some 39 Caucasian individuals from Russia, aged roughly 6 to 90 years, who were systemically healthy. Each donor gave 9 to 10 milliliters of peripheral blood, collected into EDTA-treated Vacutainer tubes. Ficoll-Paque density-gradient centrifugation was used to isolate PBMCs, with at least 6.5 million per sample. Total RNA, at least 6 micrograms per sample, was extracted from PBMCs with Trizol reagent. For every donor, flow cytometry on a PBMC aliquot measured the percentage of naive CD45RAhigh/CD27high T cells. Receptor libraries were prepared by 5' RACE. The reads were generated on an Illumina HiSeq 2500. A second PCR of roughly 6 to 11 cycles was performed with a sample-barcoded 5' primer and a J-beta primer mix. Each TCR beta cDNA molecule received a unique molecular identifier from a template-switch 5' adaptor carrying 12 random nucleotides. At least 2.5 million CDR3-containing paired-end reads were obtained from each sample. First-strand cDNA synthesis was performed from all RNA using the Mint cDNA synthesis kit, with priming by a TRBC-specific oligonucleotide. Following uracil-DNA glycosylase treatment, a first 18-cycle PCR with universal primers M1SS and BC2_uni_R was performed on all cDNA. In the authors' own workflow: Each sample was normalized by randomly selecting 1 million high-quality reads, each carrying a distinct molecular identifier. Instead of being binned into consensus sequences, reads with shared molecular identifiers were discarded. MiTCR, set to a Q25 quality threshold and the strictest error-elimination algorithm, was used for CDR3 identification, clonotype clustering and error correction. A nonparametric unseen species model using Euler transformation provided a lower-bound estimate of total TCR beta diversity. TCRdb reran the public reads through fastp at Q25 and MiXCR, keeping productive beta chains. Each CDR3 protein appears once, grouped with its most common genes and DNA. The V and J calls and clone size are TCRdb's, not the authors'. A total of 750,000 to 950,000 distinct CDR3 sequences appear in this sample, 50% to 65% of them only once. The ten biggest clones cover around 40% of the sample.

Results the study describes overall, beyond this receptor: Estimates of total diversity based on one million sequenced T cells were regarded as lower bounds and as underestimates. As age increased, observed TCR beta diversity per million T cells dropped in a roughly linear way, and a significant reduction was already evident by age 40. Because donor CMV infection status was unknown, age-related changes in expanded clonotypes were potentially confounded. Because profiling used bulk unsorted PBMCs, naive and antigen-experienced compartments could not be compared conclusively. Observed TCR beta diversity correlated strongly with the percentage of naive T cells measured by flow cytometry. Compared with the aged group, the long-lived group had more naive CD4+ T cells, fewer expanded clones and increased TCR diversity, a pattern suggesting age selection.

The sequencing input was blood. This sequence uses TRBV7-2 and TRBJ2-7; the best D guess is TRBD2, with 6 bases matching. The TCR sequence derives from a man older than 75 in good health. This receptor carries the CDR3 CASSPPRTTSSYEQYF. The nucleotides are TGTGCCAGCAGCCCGCCGCGGACTACTAGCTCCTACGAGCAGTACTTC.